A selection of T cell receptor beta chains follows, all from one sample in a study of PD-1 blockade in classical Hodgkin lymphoma. TCRdb's table, derived via immunoSEQ multiplex PCR, lists solely in-frame clones and lacks some. The sample has some 14,000 clones; about 82% are singletons. This specimen consisted of peripheral blood mononuclear cells (PBMCs), obtained at baseline. Source of these receptors: a human donor with classical Hodgkin lymphoma. CDR3s include the opening cysteine and the closing phenylalanine or tryptophan. The D gene is left open where the match is weak.

d_call j_call v_call cdr3_nt cdr3_aa
- TRBJ1-6 TRBV10-2 TGCGCCACACAGAATTATAATTCACCCCTCCACTTT CATQNYNSPLHF
- TRBJ1-1 TRBV19 TGTGCCACCGCAAAGGGGCTTCCGAACACTGAAGCTTTCTTT CATAKGLPNTEAFF
- TRBJ1-1 TRBV4-1 TGCGCCAGCAGCCAAGTGGTTACAGTCATGAACACTGAAGCTTTCTTT CASSQVVTVMNTEAFF
- TRBJ1-1 TRBV6-1 TGTGCCAGCAGTGAGACAGCGTTGAACACTGAAGCTTTCTTT CASSETALNTEAFF
- TRBJ1-3 TRBV5-1 TGCGCCAGCAGCTTGATCTCATCGCCTGGAAACACCATATATTTT CASSLISSPGNTIYF
- TRBJ1-1 TRBV7-6 TGTGCCAGCAGCCAAGACCTCAACACTGAAGCTTTCTTT CASSQDLNTEAFF
- TRBJ2-7 TRBV5-1 TGCGCCAGCAGCTTGCAGGGCCCTTCCTACGAGCAGTACTTC CASSLQGPSYEQYF
- TRBJ2-1 TRBV12-5 TGTGCTAGTGGCCCTCGGAACAATGAGCAGTTCTTC CASGPRNNEQFF
- TRBJ2-2 TRBV19 TGTGCCAGTAGTGAACCCTGGGCCGGGGAGCTGTTTTTT CASSEPWAGELFF
- TRBJ1-6 TRBV11-1 TGTGCCAGCAGCTTAGCGTTCAGGGGAAATTCACCCCTCCACTTT CASSLAFRGNSPLHF